This TCR beta chain was captured by sequencing in a study of cytomegalovirus exposure and HLA in healthy donors. Regarding the study as a whole: The productive fraction for most TCR beta V segments was about 87% or about 30% in an earlier analysis. Within a later analysis, the majority of CMV-associated TCR beta chains appeared HLA-restricted. Later analysis identified a missense DCLRE1C variant that was linked to TCR beta V- and J-gene trimming. Presence/absence analyses supposed approximately even sequencing depth among donors.

Regarding this clone: The antigen is not known.

PCR amplification relied on 60 Vbeta primers (plus 13 Jbeta primers). Using immunoSEQ multiplex PCR, the repertoire was profiled, and TCRdb retains in-frame clones only, with some absent. The sample records 100,000 to 140,000 clones, 65% to 85% being singletons. Germline V gene data show CDR1 as SEHNR and CDR2 as FQNEAQ (reference sequence). The CDR3 is 17 residues long. V was pared by 5 bases and J by 3 bases, with 10 bases of the junction left unmatched. The TCR was taken from a young man in good health and CMV-seronegative. V gene TRBV7-9 combines with J gene TRBJ2-1; TRBD1 agrees at 10 bases. The sample consisted of PBMCs. CDR3 DNA sequence: TGTGCCAGCAGCCCTCCCTTTGGGACAGGGGACTACAATGAGCAGTTCTTC. Its protein is CASSPPFGTGDYNEQFF. The full variable domain, in which reference TRBV7-9 and TRBJ2-1 provide the parts outside the CDR3, is DTGVSQNPRHKITKRGQNVTFRCDPISEHNRLYWYRQTLGQGPEFLTYFQNEAQLEKSRLLSDRFSAERPKGSFSTLEIQRTEQGDSAMYLCASSPPFGTGDYNEQFFGPGTRLTVL.